A single sample gave rise to the 20 T cell receptor beta chains below, sequenced in a study of T cell repertoires in cytomegalovirus infection. Each CDR3 protein is one row after TCRdb ran MiXCR on the reads. The sample lists over 450,000 distinct CDR3 sequences, approximately 10% occurring once. Material: PBMCs. The source of these receptors is a human donor in good health (CMV status not recorded). Some clones in this sample may be carry-over from other donors' samples.

In this sample, this clonotype turned up many times. The CDR3 coding sequence is TGTGCCAGCTCTCCCAGGTCGAGCACTGAAGCTTTCTTT. Protein: CASSPRSSTEAFF. The chain couples TRBV18 to TRBJ1-1; D is undetermined. CDR1 and CDR2 (germline): KGHSH, LQKENI. There are 13 residues in the CDR3. Trimming took off 6 bases at V and 4 bases at J, with 12 bases between the two ends.

This clonotype was found many times. The chain employs TRBV11-1 and TRBJ2-1; TRBD2 might be the D (7 bases). The V gene's germline CDR1 is SGHAT and CDR2 FQDESV (reference sequence). Trimming left V 8 bases short and J 8 bases short, with 22 bases between. The CDR3 sequence is 15 residues long. CDR3 protein: CASGPFRGGPHEQFF. The CDR3 DNA is TGTGCCAGCGGCCCTTTTAGGGGGGGTCCCCATGAGCAGTTCTTC.

This clonotype was observed at least ten times. The chain uses TRBV7-9 and TRBJ1-2, with D unclear. CDR3 length: 14 residues. Germline assignment: CDR1 SEHNR and CDR2 FQNEAQ (reference sequence). The V end was cut by 4 bases, the J end by 6 bases, with 15 bases between. Here the CDR3 reads CASSSLGGIHGYTF. The CDR3 DNA reads as TGTGCCAGCAGCTCCTTAGGTGGAATCCATGGCTACACCTTC. The complete variable domain, with remaining parts taken from reference TRBV7-9 and TRBJ1-2, reads DTGVSQNPRHKITKRGQNVTFRCDPISEHNRLYWYRQTLGQGPEFLTYFQNEAQLEKSRLLSDRFSAERPKGSFSTLEIQRTEQGDSAMYLCASSSLGGIHGYTFGSGTRLTVV.

This clonotype was counted many times. V is TRBV27 and J is TRBJ1-2; 7 bases line up with TRBD1. The length of the CDR3 is 13 residues. V gave up 6 bases and J gave up 5 bases; unmatched junction bases: 6. The V gene's germline CDR1 is MNHEY and CDR2 SMNVEV (reference sequence). Here the CDR3 reads CASRLDRSYGYTF. CDR3 DNA sequence: TGTGCCAGCAGGCTGGACAGGTCTTATGGCTACACCTTC.

The rearrangement uses TRBV28 and TRBJ2-3; possible D gene TRBD2, 5 bases. The CDR3 is made up of 15 amino acids. The germline CDR1 and CDR2 sequences are MDHEN and SYDVKM. V shed 8 bases and J shed 6 bases, with 21 bases lying between them. CDR3 bases: TGTGCCAGCGGACTGGACCCCTCTGCCCGTGATACGCAGTATTTT. It yields the protein CASGLDPSARDTQYF.

The V gene is TRBV12-3 or TRBV12-4, the J gene TRBJ1-2, with TRBD1 matching 8 bases. V shed 6 bases, J shed 8 bases, and the junction held 5 bases outside the gene matches. This CDR3 comprises 12 residues. In DNA, the CDR3 is TGTGCCAGCAGGCCCACAGGGGGAGGCTACACCTTC. It is translated as CASRPTGGGYTF.

The table lists this clonotype with many counts. The chain has TRBV7-2 and TRBJ2-2, with TRBD1 identical over 10 bases. The trim removed 5 bases at V and 5 bases at J, leaving 8 bases unmatched. The CDR3 is made up of 16 amino acids. The germline CDR1 and CDR2 sequences are SGHTA and FQGNSA. CDR3 in amino acids: CASSPRQGAHTGELFF. The CDR3 DNA reads TGTGCCAGCAGCCCCCGACAGGGGGCGCATACCGGGGAGCTGTTTTTT.

This clonotype occurred many times. This chain joins TRBV7-8 and TRBJ1-1; unclear D gene. V shed 1 base and J shed 0 bases, with 9 bases lying between them. The length of the CDR3 is 15 residues. Germline V gene sequence: CDR1 SGHVS, CDR2 FQNEAQ. The CDR3, as DNA: TGTGCCAGCAGCTTAGGGGTGACGGTGAACACTGAAGCTTTCTTT. Amino acids: CASSLGVTVNTEAFF.

This clonotype was observed at least ten times. This chain uses TRBV19 with TRBJ2-3; D remains unclear. Trimming shortened V by 7 bases and J by 3 bases, and 11 bases separated the two germline ends. This CDR3 has 13 amino acids. Germline V CDR1 and CDR2: LNHDA, SQIVND (reference sequence). This chain's CDR3 is CASTARRTDTQYF. CDR3 coding DNA: TGTGCCAGTACTGCACGCCGGACAGATACGCAGTATTTT.

This clonotype has at least ten counts. The chain couples TRBV14 to TRBJ1-1; TRBD1 matches at 7 bases. Germline CDR1 SGHDN, CDR2 FVKESK. This CDR3 comprises 13 residues. Trimming removed 1 base from V and 11 bases from J; junction bases left unmatched: 7. The CDR3 loop reads CASSQGPGGWAFF. The CDR3 bases are TGTGCCAGCAGCCAAGGTCCAGGGGGTTGGGCTTTCTTT.

The chain uses TRBV11-2 and TRBJ1-2; a weak D match, TRBD1 (6 bases). With 3 bases removed from V and 7 bases from J, the gap between germline ends came to 9 bases. Germline CDR1 SGHAT, CDR2 FQNNGV. The CDR3 is 12 residues long. CDR3 protein: CASSFLGAGYTF. CDR3 nucleotides: TGTGCCAGCAGCTTCTTGGGGGCTGGCTACACCTTC.

This clonotype was seen repeatedly, ten times or more. This chain joins TRBV20-1 and TRBJ1-1; maybe TRBD1 (5 bases). The CDR3 consists of 13 residues. V lost 1 base and J 1 base, leaving 7 bases between the germline ends. Germline V gene data show CDR1 as DFQATT and CDR2 as SNEGSKA (reference sequence). DNA for the CDR3: TGCAGTGCTAGAGGCGGGGGGAACACTGAAGCTTTCTTT. Translation: CSARGGGNTEAFF.

This clonotype was picked up many times. The rearrangement links TRBV12-3 or TRBV12-4 to TRBJ1-2; weak D call: TRBD1 (6 bases). V shed 2 bases and J shed 9 bases, with 13 bases lying between them. The CDR3 runs 13 residues. CDR3 in DNA: TGTGCCAGCAGTTTAATCAAGGGGGAGAGCTACACCTTC. This codes for CASSLIKGESYTF.

The table lists this clonotype with many counts. The rearrangement links TRBV28 to TRBJ2-1, with 12 bases fitting TRBD2. J gave up 8 bases and V 6 bases, and 8 bases lay outside the gene matches. CDR1 is MDHEN and CDR2 is SYDVKM in the germline V gene. There are 15 residues in the CDR3. The CDR3 is CASSPRLAGDYEQFF. CDR3 DNA: TGTGCCAGCAGCCCTCGACTAGCGGGAGACTATGAGCAGTTCTTC.

V is TRBV19 and J is TRBJ2-2; D might be TRBD2 (5 bases). Deletions cut 7 bases from V and 7 bases from J, with 13 bases between. CDR3 length: 13 residues. Germline V gene lookup returns CDR1 LNHDA and CDR2 SQIVND (reference sequence). Here the CDR3 reads CASTVGVVGELFF. The CDR3 region has the DNA TGTGCCAGTACAGTCGGGGTAGTCGGGGAGCTGTTTTTT.

The chain uses TRBV6-5 and TRBJ1-4; the D is unclear. CDR3 length: 14 residues. Trimming left V 2 bases short and J 3 bases short, with 7 bases between. Germline loops: CDR1 MNHEY, CDR2 SVGAGI. The CDR3 here is CASSYGRSNEKLFF. CDR3 DNA sequence: TGTGCCAGCAGTTACGGAAGGTCTAATGAAAAACTGTTTTTT.

This clonotype was observed many times. The chain couples TRBV20-1 to TRBJ2-7, with D perhaps matching TRBD2 (6 bases). Germline CDR1 and CDR2: DFQATT and SNEGSKA (reference sequence). This CDR3 spans 15 amino acids. The germline V and J ends were trimmed by 0 bases and 2 bases, with 14 bases remaining between them. Here the CDR3 DNA reads TGCAGTGCTAGAGATCCTGGAGGGCCCCCCTACGAGCAGTACTTC. This codes for CSARDPGGPPYEQYF.

This clonotype showed up just a few times. This chain joins TRBV20-1 and TRBJ2-1; D gene ambiguous. The CDR3 loop spans 14 amino acids. The germline CDR1 and CDR2 sequences are DFQATT and SNEGSKA (reference sequence). V was pared by 6 bases and J by 4 bases, with 16 bases between. The CDR3 sequence: CSAGSTRTYNEQFF. DNA for the CDR3: TGCAGTGCAGGTTCGACACGGACGTACAATGAGCAGTTCTTC.

In its sample, this clonotype was seen many times. The J gene is TRBJ2-1, the V gene TRBV4-2; 7 nucleotides align to TRBD2. The CDR3 loop spans 16 amino acids. Germline values: CDR1 LGHNA, CDR2 YNFKEQ. With V trimmed by 0 bases and J by 5 bases, 7 bases remained unmatched. CDR3 in amino acids: CASSQDWLAANNEQFF. In nucleotides, the CDR3 is TGTGCCAGCAGCCAAGATTGGCTAGCGGCTAACAATGAGCAGTTCTTC.

This clonotype was counted between two and nine times. The chain joins TRBV11-2 to TRBJ1-2; D call uncertain. Germline V gene sequence: CDR1 SGHAT, CDR2 FQNNGV. The CDR3 length is 16 residues. V lost 2 bases and J 3 bases, leaving 16 bases between the germline ends. CDR3 coding DNA: TGTGCCAGCAGCTTAAACCTTGACACAGCTTACTATGGCTACACCTTC. Translating gives CASSLNLDTAYYGYTF.